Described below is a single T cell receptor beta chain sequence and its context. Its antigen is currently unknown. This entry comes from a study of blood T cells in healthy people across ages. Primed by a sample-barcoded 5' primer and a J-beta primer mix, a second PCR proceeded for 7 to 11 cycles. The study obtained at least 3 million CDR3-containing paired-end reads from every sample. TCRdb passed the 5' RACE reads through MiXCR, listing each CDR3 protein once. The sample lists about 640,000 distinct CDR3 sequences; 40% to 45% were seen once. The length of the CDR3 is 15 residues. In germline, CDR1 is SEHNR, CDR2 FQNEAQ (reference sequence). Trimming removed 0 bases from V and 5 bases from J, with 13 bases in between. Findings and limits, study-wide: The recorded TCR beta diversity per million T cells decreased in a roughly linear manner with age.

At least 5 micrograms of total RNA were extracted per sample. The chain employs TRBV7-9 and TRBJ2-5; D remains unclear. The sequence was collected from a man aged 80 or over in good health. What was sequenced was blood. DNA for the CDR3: TGTGCCAGCAGCTTAGCTTTCAGTTCCAGGGAGACCCAGTACTTC. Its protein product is CASSLAFSSRETQYF.